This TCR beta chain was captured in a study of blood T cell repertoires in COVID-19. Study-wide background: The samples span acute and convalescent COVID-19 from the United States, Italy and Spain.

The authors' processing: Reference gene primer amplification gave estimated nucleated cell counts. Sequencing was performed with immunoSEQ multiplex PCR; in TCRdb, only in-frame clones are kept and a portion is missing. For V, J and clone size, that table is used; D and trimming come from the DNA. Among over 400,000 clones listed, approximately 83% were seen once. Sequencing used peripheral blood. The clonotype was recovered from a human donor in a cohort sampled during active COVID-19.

The CDR3 loop reads CASSVRTGTEAFF. In DNA, the CDR3 is TGTGCCAGCAGCGTACGGACGGGAACTGAAGCTTTCTTT. V usage is TRBV9 and J usage is TRBJ1-1; no firm D call. CDR1 is SGDLS, CDR2 YYNGEE, per germline. CDR3 length: 13 residues. V lost 1 base to trimming and J lost 5 bases, with 9 bases between them.